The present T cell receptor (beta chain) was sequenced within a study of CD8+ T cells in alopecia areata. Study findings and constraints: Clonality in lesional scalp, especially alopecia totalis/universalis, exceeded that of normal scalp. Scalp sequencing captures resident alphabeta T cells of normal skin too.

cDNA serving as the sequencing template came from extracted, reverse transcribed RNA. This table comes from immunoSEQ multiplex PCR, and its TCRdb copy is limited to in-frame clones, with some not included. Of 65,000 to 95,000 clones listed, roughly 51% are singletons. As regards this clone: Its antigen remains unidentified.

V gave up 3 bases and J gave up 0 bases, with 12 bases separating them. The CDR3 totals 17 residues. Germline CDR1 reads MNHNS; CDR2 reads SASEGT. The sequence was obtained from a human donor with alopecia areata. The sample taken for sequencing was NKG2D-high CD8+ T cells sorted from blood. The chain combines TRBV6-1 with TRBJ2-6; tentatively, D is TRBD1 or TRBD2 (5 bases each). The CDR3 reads CASSDFSGGSGANVLTF. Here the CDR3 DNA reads TGTGCCAGCAGTGATTTTAGTGGGGGCTCTGGGGCCAACGTCCTGACTTTC.